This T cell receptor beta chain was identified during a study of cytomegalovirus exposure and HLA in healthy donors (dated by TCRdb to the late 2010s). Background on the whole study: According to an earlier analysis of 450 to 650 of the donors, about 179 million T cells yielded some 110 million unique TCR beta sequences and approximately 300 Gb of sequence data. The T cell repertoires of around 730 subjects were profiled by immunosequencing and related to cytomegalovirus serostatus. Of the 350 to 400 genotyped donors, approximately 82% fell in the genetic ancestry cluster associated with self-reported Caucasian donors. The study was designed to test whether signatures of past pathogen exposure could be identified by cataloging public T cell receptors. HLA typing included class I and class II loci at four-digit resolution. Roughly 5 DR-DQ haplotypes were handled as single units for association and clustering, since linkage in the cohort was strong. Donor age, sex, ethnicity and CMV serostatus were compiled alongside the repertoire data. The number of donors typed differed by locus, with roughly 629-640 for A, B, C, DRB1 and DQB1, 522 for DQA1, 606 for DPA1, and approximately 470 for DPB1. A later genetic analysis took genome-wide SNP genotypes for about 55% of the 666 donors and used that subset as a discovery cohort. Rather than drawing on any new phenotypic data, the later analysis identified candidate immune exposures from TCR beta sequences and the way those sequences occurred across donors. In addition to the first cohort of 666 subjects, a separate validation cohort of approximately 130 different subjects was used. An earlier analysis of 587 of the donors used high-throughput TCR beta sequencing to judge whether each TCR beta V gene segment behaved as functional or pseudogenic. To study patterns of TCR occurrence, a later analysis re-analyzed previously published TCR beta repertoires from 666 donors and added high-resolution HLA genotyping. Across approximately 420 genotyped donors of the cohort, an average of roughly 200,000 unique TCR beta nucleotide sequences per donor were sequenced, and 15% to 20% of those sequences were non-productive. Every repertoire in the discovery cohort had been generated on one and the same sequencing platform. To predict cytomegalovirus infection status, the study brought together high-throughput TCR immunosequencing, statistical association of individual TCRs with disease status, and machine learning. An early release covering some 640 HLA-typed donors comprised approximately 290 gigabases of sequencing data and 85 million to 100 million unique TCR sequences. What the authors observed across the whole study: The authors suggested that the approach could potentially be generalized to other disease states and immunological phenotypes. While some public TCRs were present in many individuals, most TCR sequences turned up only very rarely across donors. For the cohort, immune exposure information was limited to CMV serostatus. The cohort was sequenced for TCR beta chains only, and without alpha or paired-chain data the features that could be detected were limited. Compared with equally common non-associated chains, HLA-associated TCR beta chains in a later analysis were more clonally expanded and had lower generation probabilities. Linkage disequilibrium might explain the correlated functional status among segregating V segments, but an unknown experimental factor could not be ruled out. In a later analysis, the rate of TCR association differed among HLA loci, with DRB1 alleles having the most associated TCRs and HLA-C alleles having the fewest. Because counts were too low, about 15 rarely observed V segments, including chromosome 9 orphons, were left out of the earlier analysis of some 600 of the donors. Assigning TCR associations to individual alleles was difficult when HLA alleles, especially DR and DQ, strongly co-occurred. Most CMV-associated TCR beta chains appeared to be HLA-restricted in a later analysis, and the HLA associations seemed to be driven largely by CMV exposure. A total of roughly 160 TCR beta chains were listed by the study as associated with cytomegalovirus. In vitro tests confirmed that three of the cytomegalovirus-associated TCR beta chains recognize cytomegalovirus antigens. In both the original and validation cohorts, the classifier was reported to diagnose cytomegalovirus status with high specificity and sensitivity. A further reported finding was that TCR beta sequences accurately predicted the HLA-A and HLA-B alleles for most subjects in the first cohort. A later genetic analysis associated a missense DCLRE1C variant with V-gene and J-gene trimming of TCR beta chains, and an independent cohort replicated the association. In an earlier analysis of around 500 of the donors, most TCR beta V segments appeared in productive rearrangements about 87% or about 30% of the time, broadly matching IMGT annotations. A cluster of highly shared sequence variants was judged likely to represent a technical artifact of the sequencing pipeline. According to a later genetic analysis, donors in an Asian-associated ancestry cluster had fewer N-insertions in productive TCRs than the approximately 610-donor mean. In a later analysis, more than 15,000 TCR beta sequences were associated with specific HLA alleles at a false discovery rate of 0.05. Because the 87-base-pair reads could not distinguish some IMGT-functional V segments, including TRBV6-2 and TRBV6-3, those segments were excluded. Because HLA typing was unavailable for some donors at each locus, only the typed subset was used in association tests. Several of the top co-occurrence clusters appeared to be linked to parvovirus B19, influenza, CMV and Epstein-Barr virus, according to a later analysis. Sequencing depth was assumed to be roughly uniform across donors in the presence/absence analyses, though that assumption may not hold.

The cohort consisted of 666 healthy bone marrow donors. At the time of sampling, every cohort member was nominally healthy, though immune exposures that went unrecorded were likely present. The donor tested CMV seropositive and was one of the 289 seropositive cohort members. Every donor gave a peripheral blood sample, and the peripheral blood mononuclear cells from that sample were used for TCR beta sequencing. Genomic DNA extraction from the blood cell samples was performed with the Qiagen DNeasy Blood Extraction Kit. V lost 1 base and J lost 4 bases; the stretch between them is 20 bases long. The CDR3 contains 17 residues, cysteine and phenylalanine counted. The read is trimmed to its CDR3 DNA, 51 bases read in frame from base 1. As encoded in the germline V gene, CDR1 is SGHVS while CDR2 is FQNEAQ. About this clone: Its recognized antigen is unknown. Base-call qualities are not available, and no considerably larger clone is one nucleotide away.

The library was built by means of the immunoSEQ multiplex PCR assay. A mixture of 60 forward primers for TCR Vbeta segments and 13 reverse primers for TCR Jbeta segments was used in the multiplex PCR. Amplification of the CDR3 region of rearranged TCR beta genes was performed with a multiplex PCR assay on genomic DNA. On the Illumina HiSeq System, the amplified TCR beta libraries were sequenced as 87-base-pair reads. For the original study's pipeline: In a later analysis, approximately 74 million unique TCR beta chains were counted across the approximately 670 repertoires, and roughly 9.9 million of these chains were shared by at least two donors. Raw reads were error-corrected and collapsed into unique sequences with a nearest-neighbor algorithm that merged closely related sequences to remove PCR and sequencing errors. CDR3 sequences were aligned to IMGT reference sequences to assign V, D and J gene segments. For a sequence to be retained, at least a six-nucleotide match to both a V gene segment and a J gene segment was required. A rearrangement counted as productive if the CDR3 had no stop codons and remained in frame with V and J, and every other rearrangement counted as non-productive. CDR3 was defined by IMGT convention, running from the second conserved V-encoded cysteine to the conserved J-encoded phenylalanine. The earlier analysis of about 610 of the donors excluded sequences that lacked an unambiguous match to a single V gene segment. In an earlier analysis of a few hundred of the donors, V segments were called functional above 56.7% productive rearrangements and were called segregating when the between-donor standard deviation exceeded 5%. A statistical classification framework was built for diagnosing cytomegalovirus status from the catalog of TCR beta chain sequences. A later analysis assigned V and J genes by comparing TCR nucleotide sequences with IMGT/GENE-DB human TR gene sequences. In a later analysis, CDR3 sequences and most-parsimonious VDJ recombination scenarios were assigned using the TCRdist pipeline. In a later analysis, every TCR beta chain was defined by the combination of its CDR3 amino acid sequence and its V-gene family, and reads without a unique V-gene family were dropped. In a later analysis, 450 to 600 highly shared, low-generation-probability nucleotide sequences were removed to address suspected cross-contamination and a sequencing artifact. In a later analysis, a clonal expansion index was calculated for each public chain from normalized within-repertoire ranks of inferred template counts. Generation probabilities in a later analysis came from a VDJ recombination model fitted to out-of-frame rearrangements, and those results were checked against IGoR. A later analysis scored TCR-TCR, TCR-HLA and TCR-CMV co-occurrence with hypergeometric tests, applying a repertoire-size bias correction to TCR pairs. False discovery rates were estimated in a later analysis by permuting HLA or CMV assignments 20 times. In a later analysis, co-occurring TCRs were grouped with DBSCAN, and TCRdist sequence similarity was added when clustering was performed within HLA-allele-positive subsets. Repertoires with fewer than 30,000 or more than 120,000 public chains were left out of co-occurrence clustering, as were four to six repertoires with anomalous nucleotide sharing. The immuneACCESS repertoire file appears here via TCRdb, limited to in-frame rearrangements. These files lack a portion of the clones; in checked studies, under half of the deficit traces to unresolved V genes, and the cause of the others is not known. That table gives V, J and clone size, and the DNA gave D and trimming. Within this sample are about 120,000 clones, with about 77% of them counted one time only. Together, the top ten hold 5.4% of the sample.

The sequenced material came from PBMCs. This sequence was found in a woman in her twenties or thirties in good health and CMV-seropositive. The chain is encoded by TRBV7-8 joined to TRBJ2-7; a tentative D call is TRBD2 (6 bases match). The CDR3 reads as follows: CASSLVGLYGTQYEQYF. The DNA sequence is TGTGCCAGCAGCTTAGTTGGGCTATACGGGACTCAATACGAGCAGTACTTC.